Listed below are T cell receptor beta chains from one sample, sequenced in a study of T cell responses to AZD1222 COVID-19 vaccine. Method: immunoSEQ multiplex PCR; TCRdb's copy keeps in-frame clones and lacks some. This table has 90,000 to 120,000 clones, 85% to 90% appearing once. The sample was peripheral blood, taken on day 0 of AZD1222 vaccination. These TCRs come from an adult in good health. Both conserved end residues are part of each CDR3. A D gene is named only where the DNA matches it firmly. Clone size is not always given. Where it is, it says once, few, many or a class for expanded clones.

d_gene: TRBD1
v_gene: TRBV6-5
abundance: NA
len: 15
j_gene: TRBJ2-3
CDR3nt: TGTGCCAGCAGTAGGGACAGAATAAGCACAGATACGCAGTATTTT
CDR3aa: CASSRDRISTDTQYF

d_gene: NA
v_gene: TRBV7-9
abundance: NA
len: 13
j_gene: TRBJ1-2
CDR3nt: TGTGCCAGCAGCTTAGACGGAGACTATGGCTACACCTTC
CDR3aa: CASSLDGDYGYTF

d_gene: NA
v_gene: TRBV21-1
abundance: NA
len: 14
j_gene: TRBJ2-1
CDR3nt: TGTGCCAGCACGGGGGCTAGCCAGAACAATGAGCAGTTCTTC
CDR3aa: CASTGASQNNEQFF

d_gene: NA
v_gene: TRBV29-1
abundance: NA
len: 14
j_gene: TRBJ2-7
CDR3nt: TGCAGCGTTGAAGTGATAGGCAGCTTCTACGAGCAGTACTTC
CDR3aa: CSVEVIGSFYEQYF

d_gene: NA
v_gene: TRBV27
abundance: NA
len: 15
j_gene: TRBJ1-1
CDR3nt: TGTGCCAGCCTTACAGTGGCCAGACAGAACACTGAAGCTTTCTTT
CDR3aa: CASLTVARQNTEAFF

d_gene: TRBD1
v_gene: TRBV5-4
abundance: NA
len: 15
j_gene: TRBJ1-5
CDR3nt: TGTGCCAGCAGCCGGGGAGGGGGCAGCAATCAGCCCCAGCATTTT
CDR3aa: CASSRGGGSNQPQHF

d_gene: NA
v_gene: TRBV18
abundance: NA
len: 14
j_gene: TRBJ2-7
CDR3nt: TGTGCCAGCTCACCACCGGGCAGCTCCTACGAGCAGTACTTC
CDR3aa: CASSPPGSSYEQYF

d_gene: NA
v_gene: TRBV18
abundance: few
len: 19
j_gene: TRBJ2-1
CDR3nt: TGTGCCAGCTCCCCGGATTCATGGCGCGGAAAGGGGGGAGACAATGAGCAGTTCTTC
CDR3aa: CASSPDSWRGKGGDNEQFF

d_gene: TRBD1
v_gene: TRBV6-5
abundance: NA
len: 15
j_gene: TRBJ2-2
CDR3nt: TGTGCCAGCAGGAGACAGGGGCCGAACACCGGGGAGCTGTTTTTT
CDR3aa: CASRRQGPNTGELFF

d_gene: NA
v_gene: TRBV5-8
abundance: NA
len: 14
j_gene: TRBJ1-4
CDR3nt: TGTGCCAGCAGCCTGTGGACATCTAATGAAAAACTGTTTTTT
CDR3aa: CASSLWTSNEKLFF

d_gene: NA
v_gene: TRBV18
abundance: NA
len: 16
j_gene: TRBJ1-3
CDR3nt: TGTGCCAGCTCACCAAGTGTGGCAGGGGCTGGAAACACCATATATTTT
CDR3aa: CASSPSVAGAGNTIYF

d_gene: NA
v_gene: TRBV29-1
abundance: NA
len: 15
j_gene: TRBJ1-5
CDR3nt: TGCAGCGTTGGTGGCAGCTGGGATAGCAATCAGCCCCAGCATTTT
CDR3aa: CSVGGSWDSNQPQHF

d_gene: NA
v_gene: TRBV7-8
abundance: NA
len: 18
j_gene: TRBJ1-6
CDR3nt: TGTGCCAGCAGTATGTCGTCGGGTCCCCATGGCTATAATTCACCCCTCCACTTT
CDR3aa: CASSMSSGPHGYNSPLHF

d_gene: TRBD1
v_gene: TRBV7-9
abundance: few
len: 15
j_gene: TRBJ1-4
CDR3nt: TGTGCCAGCAGCCGCCGGGACAGGGGAAATGAAAAACTGTTTTTT
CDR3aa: CASSRRDRGNEKLFF

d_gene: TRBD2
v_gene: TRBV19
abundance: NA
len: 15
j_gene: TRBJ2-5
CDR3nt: TGTGCCAGCCAAGGTAGCGGGGGGGGTCAAGAGACCCAGTACTTC
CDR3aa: CASQGSGGGQETQYF

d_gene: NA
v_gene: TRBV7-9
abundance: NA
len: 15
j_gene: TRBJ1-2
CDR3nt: TGTGCCAGCAGCCTGGACAACGCCGACCCATATGGCTACACCTTC
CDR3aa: CASSLDNADPYGYTF

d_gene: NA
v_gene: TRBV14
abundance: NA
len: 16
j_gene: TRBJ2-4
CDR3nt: TGTGCCAGCAGCCAACGAGGTACTCTAGCCAAAAACATTCAGTACTTC
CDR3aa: CASSQRGTLAKNIQYF

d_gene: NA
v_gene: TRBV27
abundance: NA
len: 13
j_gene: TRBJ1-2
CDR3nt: TGTGCCAGCAGTTTGAAAATGCACTATGGCTACACCTTC
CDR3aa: CASSLKMHYGYTF

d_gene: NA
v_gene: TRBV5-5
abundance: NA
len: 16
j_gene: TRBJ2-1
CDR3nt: TGTGCCAGCAGTTATAGTAGCATTCCCACCTCCAATGAGCAGTTCTTC
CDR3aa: CASSYSSIPTSNEQFF

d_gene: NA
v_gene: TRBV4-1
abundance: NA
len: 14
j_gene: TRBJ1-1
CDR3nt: TGCGCCAGCAGGGAGGGCCAGATGAACACTGAAGCTTTCTTT
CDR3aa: CASREGQMNTEAFF

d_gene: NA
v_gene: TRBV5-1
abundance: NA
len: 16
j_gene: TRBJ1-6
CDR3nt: TGCGCCAGCAGCTCTCTATCTGGGGGCAGTAATTCACCCCTCCACTTT
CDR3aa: CASSSLSGGSNSPLHF

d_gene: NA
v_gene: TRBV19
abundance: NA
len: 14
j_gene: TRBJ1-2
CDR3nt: TGTGCCAGTAGTCCCGTTCTCGGACTCTATGGCTACACCTTC
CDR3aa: CASSPVLGLYGYTF

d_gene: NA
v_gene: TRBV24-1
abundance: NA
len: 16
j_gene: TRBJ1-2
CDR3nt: TGTGCCACCAGTGATTTTAACGCAGTCATTAACTATGGCTACACCTTC
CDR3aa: CATSDFNAVINYGYTF

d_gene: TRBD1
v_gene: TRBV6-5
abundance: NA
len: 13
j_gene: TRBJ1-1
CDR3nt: TGTGCCAGCAGAACTGACAGGGCTGCTGAAGCTTTCTTT
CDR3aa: CASRTDRAAEAFF

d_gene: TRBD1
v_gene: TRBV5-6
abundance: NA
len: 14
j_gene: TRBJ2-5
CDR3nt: TGTGCCAGCAGGGACAGGGGCTTAACGGGGACCCAGTACTTC
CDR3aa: CASRDRGLTGTQYF

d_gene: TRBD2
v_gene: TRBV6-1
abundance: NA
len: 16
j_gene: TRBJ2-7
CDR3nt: TGTGCCAGCAGTGAAGTCCTAGCGGGGGGGTCCTACGAGCAGTACTTC
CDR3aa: CASSEVLAGGSYEQYF

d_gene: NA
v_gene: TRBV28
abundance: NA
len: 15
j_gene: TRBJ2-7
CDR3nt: TGTGCCAGCAGTTTGTGGACGATCACCCCCAACGAGCAGTACTTC
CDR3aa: CASSLWTITPNEQYF

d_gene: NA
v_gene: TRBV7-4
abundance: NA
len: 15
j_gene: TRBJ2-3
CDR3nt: TGTGCCAGCAGCTTTACCCGGCGGAGCACAGATACGCAGTATTTT
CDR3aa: CASSFTRRSTDTQYF

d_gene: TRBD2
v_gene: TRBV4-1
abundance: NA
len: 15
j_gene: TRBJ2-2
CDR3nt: TGCGCCAGCAGGTTCAGCGGGAGAGAAACCGGGGAGCTGTTTTTT
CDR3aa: CASRFSGRETGELFF

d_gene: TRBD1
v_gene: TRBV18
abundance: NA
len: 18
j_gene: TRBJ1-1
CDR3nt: TGTGCCAGCTCACAGAACGCGCGGACAGGGGGCGGGAACACTGAAGCTTTCTTT
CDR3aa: CASSQNARTGGGNTEAFF

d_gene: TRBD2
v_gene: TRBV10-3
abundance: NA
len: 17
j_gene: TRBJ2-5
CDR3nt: TGTGCCATCAGTGCCCCGGGACTAGCGGGAGTAGGGGAGACCCAGTACTTC
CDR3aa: CAISAPGLAGVGETQYF

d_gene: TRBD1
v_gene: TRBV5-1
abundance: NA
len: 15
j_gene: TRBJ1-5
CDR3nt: TGCGCCAGCAGCTTGGGGGGACAGAACAATCAGCCCCAGCATTTT
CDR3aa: CASSLGGQNNQPQHF

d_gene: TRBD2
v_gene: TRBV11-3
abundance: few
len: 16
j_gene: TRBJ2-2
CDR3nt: TGTGCCAGCACCTCTAGCGGGGCAATGAACACCGGGGAGCTGTTTTTT
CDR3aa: CASTSSGAMNTGELFF

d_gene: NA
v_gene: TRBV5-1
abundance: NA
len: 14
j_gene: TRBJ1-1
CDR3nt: TGCGCCAGCAGCTTGCAGGGCATGAACACTGAAGCTTTCTTT
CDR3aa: CASSLQGMNTEAFF

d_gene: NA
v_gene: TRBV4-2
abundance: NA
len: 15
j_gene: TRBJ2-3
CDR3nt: TGTGCCAGCAGCCCCGCCTCCCCGGGCACAGATACGCAGTATTTT
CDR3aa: CASSPASPGTDTQYF

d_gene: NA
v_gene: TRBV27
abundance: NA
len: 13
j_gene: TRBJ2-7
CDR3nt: TGTGCCAGCGCCCCTCATAGCATCTACGAGCAGTACTTC
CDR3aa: CASAPHSIYEQYF

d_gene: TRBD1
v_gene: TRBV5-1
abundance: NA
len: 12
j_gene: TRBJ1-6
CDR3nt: TGCGCCAGCAGCACAAACAGGGGGCGCCTCCACTTT
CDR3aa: CASSTNRGRLHF

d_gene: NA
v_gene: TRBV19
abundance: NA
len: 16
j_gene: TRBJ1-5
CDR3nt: TGTGCCAGTAGTATAGTGGGAGGGCTTCGCAATCAGCCCCAGCATTTT
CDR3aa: CASSIVGGLRNQPQHF

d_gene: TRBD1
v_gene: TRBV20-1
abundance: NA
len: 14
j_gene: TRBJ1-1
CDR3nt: TGCAGTGCTAGTGCGACAGGGGGCGGCACTGAAGCTTTCTTT
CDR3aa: CSASATGGGTEAFF

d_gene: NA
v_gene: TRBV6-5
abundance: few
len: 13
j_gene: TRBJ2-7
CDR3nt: TGTGCCAGCATAGGACCCAACGCCTACGAGCAGTACTTC
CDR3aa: CASIGPNAYEQYF

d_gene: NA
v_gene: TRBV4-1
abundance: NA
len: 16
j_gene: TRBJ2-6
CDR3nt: TGCGCCAGCAGCCTCCAGACACTTCCTGGGGCCAACGTCCTGACTTTC
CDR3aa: CASSLQTLPGANVLTF

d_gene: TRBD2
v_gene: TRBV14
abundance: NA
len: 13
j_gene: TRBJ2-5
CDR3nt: TGTGCCAGCAGCCAAGGTCAAGGGAGGGCCCAGTACTTC
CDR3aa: CASSQGQGRAQYF

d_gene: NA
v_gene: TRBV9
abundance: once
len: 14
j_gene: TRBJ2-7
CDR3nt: TGTGCCAGCAGCGCCTACAGGGACGGCTACGAGCAGTACTTC
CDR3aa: CASSAYRDGYEQYF

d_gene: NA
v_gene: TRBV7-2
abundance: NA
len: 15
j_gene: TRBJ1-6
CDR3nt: TGTGCCAGCAGCTTAGGCCGGGGGGCGGATTCACCCCTCCACTTT
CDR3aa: CASSLGRGADSPLHF

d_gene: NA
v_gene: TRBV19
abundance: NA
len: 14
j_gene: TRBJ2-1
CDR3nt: TGTGCCAGTAGTGTACGGACCGCGGGGAATGAGCAGTTCTTC
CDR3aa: CASSVRTAGNEQFF

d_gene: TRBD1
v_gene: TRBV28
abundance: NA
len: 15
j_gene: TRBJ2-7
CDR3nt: TGTGCCAGCCGTTCCCGGGACAGGGTCGTCAACGAGCAGTACTTC
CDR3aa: CASRSRDRVVNEQYF

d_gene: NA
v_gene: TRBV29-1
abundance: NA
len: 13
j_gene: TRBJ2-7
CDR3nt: TGCAGCGTCGCAGGGGGAGGGAGTTACGAGCAGTACTTC
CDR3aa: CSVAGGGSYEQYF

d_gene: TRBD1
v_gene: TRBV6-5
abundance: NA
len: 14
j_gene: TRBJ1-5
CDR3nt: TGTGCCAGTTATCCGGGACAGGGGTATCAGCCCCAGCATTTT
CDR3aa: CASYPGQGYQPQHF

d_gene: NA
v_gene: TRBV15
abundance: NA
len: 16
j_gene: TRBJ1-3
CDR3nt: TGTGCCACCAGCAGAGATGTAGAAAGCTCTGGAAACACCATATATTTT
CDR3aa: CATSRDVESSGNTIYF

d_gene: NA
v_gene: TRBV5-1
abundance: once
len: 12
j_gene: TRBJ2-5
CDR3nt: TGCGCCAGCGGTGAAGGGAGGGAGACCCAGTACTTC
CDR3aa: CASGEGRETQYF

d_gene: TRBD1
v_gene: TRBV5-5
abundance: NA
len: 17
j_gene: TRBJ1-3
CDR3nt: TGTGCCAGCAGCTTGGCCTGGGGAGGGGGCGATTCATACACCATATATTTT
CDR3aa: CASSLAWGGGDSYTIYF

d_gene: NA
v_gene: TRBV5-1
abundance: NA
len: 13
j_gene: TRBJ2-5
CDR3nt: TGCGCCAACAGCTCAAGCTCAGCAGAGACCCAGTACTTC
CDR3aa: CANSSSSAETQYF

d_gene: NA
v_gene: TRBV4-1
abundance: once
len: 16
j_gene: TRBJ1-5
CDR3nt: TGCGCCAGCACCCCAAATTCGGACAGTAGGGATCAGCCCCAGCATTTT
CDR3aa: CASTPNSDSRDQPQHF

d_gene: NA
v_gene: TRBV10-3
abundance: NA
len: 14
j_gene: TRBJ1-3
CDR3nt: TGTGCCATCAGTGAGTCCAGGGCTGGAAACACCATATATTTT
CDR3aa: CAISESRAGNTIYF

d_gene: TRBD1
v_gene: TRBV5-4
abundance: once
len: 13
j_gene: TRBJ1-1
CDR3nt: TGTGCCAGCAGATCCGGGACAGCCACTGAAGCTTTCTTT
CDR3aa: CASRSGTATEAFF

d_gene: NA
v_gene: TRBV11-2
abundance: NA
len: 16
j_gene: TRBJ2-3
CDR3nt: TGTGCCAGCAGCTCGAAGCTAGCAGACAGCACAGATACGCAGTATTTT
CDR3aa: CASSSKLADSTDTQYF

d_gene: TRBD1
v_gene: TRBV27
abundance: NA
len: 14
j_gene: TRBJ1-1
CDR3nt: TGTGCCACCTCCGGGGACAGGGGGCGAGGTGAAGCTTTCTTT
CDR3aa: CATSGDRGRGEAFF

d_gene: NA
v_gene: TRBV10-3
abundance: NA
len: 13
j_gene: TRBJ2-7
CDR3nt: TGTGCCATCAGTGAGTACGCATACTACGAGCAGTACTTC
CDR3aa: CAISEYAYYEQYF

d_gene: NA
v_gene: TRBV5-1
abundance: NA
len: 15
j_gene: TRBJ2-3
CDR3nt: TGCGCCAGCAGCTTGGGGCAGCTGAGCACAGATACGCAGTATTTT
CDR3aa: CASSLGQLSTDTQYF

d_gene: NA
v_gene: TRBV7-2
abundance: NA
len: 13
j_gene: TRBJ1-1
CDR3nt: TGTGCCAGCAGCTTCACTACAGACACTGAAGCTTTCTTT
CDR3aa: CASSFTTDTEAFF